This T cell receptor (beta chain) was identified during a study of cytomegalovirus exposure and HLA in healthy donors. Whole-study findings and limits: Previous analysis showed most TCR beta V segments were productive about 87% or about 30% of the time. The authors excluded some V segments, including TRBV6-2 and TRBV6-3, as indistinguishable.

The primer mix had 60 Vbeta and 13 Jbeta primers. As originally analysed: Per a later analysis, the number of unique TCR beta chains was roughly 83 million, of which 9 million to 12 million were shared. Clones were read by immunoSEQ multiplex PCR, and TCRdb kept only the in-frame ones, dropping some. The V and J calls and clone size were taken over from that table, and D and trimming were inferred from the DNA. The profile covers roughly 180,000 clones, with 70% to 80% appearing a single time and more than 1.5% taken by the ten largest. In regard to this clone: The antigen is unknown.

Between the trimmed V and J ends, which lost 4 bases and 4 bases, there was a span of 11 bases. Germline V gives CDR1 SGHDN, CDR2 FVKESK. CDR3 length: 13 residues. The gene calls are TRBV14 and TRBJ2-7; no clear D. This clonotype was obtained from a girl between 10 and 17 years old in good health and CMV-seropositive. Sequencing was done on a sample of PBMCs. CDR3 in amino acids: CASSLETYYEQYF. CDR3 in DNA: TGTGCCAGCAGCCTCGAAACATATTACGAGCAGTACTTC. The whole variable domain, filled in from reference TRBV14 and TRBJ2-7, reads EAGVTQFPSHSVIEKGQTVTLRCDPISGHDNLYWYRRVMGKEIKFLLHFVKESKQDESGMPNNRFLAERTGGTYSTLKVQPAELEDSGVYFCASSLETYYEQYFGPGTRLTVT.